This T cell receptor (beta chain) was obtained from a study of blood T cell repertoires in COVID-19. About the study: Samples of COVID-19 (acute and convalescent) were obtained from the United States, Italy and Spain. PBMCs, B-cell-depleted T cells, or T cells were the source of the cDNA or gDNA that made up the material.

All enrollees were roughly 18 to 100 years old and from roughly 22 US areas. The study counted Cohort 3 donors as recovered given two negative PCRs, clearance, or symptom resolution. The method was immunoSEQ multiplex PCR; TCRdb's version includes in-frame clones alone and lacks a portion of them. The table has about 310,000 clones, roughly 90% seen once; the top ten hold about 9.8%. CDR3 length: 16 amino acids. CDR1 LNHDA and CDR2 SQIVND come from the germline V gene (reference sequence). Unmatched junction bases numbered 11, after V lost 5 bases and J lost 4 bases. Source material: PBMCs or T cells enriched from blood (not recorded which). The receptor was isolated from a woman aged 18-29 years who had recovered from COVID-19. This chain links TRBV19 with TRBJ1-1, with TRBD1 matching over 9 bases. The CDR3 spells CASSLQAGTGFTEAFF. CDR3 sequence (DNA): TGTGCCAGTAGTCTCCAAGCCGGGACAGGGTTCACTGAAGCTTTCTTT.